Listed below are T cell receptor beta chains from one sample, sequenced in a study of shared clonotypes between healthy human individuals. Some clones are missing from TCRdb's copy, which holds only in-frame ones; the method was immunoSEQ multiplex PCR. The repertoire has roughly 700,000 clones, less than 95% of them found once; the top ten carry approximately 35%. The sequencing input was memory CD8+ T cells from PBMCs. The receptors were gathered from a man between 18 and 35 years old in good health. Some clones in this sample may be carry-over from other donors' samples. The CDR3 runs from the conserved cysteine through the conserved F or W. Fields, in order: V gene, clone size, J gene, D gene, CDR3 protein, CDR3 DNA. A D gene is named only where the DNA matches it firmly. Size is omitted from some rows. Given values are once, few, many or a class for expanded clones.

TRBV30	-	TRBJ2-1	-	CGGRFSSYNEQFF	TGTGGCGGCCGTTTTAGCTCCTACAATGAGCAGTTCTTC
TRBV11-2	-	TRBJ2-7	-	CASSLDWGYEQYF	TGTGCCAGCAGCTTAGATTGGGGTTACGAGCAGTACTTC
TRBV5-5	-	TRBJ2-7	-	CASSFYSSYEQYF	TGTGCCAGCAGCTTTTACAGCTCCTACGAGCAGTACTTC
TRBV9	-	TRBJ2-7	TRBD2	CASSPRTSGVYEQYF	TGTGCCAGCAGCCCTCGGACTAGCGGAGTATACGAGCAGTACTTC
TRBV6-5	once	TRBJ2-5	TRBD1	CASSTGVVKGETQYF	TGTGCCAGCAGTACAGGGGTGGTTAAGGGAGAGACCCAGTACTTC
TRBV7-9	-	TRBJ2-5	TRBD1	CASSSSTGQETQYF	TGTGCCAGCAGCTCGTCGACAGGGCAAGAGACCCAGTACTTC
TRBV11-2	-	TRBJ2-7	-	CASSHIPQRTSYEQYF	TGTGCCAGCAGCCATATCCCCCAGCGGACCTCCTACGAGCAGTACTTC
TRBV18	once	TRBJ2-3	-	CASSPPPSQETDTQYF	TGTGCCAGCTCACCCCCGCCCTCCCAGGAAACAGATACGCAGTATTTT
TRBV21-1	-	TRBJ1-4	-	CASSKFVEDRGIVEGKLFF	TGTGCCAGCAGCAAATTCGTAGAAGACAGGGGTATCGTGGAGGGAAAACTGTTTTTT
TRBV15	-	TRBJ2-7	TRBD2	CATSGTGGLAGRSSYEQYF	TGTGCCACCAGTGGTACGGGGGGACTAGCGGGACGGAGCTCCTACGAGCAGTACTTC
TRBV15	-	TRBJ2-1	-	CATSPEYNEQFF	TGTGCCACCAGTCCCGAGTACAATGAGCAGTTCTTC
TRBV2	few	TRBJ1-1	-	CASSGKNTEAFF	TGTGCCAGCAGTGGGAAAAACACTGAAGCTTTCTTT
TRBV5-1	-	TRBJ2-1	TRBD2	CASSSSGTSGRGLPNEQFF	TGCGCCAGCAGCTCCTCCGGGACTAGCGGGAGAGGGCTACCCAATGAGCAGTTCTTC
TRBV11-2	-	TRBJ2-1	-	CASSWLGRALYNEQFF	TGTGCCAGCAGCTGGTTGGGGCGCGCACTGTACAATGAGCAGTTCTTC
TRBV29-1	few	TRBJ1-1	-	CSVGLNTEAFF	TGCAGCGTTGGGCTGAACACTGAAGCTTTCTTT
TRBV6-1	-	TRBJ2-3	-	CASSENRADTQYF	TGTGCCAGCAGTGAAAACAGGGCAGATACGCAGTATTTT
TRBV6-6	few	TRBJ1-5	-	CASSSGARSNQPQHF	TGTGCCAGCAGTTCCGGGGCACGAAGCAATCAGCCCCAGCATTTT
TRBV11-2	once	TRBJ1-3	TRBD1	CASSLAAPGTGMSGNTIYF	TGTGCCAGCAGCTTAGCGGCTCCCGGGACAGGGATGAGTGGAAACACCATATATTTT
TRBV7-9	-	TRBJ2-1	-	CASSLGTSGQFF	TGTGCCAGCAGCTTAGGAACATCAGGACAGTTCTTC
TRBV10-2	-	TRBJ2-1	TRBD2	CASSESTRTRGVDEQFF	TGCGCCAGCAGTGAGTCGACTCGGACTAGAGGGGTCGATGAGCAGTTCTTC
TRBV5-1	-	TRBJ2-1	-	CASSSGGYNEQFF	TGCGCCAGCAGCTCAGGAGGTTACAATGAGCAGTTCTTC
TRBV5-1	-	TRBJ2-5	TRBD1	CASSPRTGDYSLQETQYF	TGCGCCAGCAGCCCCCGGACAGGGGACTACTCTCTCCAAGAGACCCAGTACTTC